These 26 T cell receptor beta chains were sequenced from one sample in a study of cytomegalovirus exposure and HLA in healthy donors (dated by TCRdb to the late 2010s). Library preparation was by the immunoSEQ multiplex PCR assay. For the multiplex PCR, a mixture combining 60 forward primers for TCR Vbeta segments and 13 reverse primers for TCR Jbeta segments was used. Held by TCRdb, this immuneACCESS table contains in-frame sequences only and omits some clones. Under half of the omission traces to an unresolved V gene where checked; the cause of the rest is unknown. The table of this sample itemizes approximately 76,000 clones. The top ten constitute 3.5% to 4% of the sample. The sequencing sample was made of PBMCs. Receptor source: a man aged 18-30 years in good health and CMV-seropositive.

The V and J genes are TRBV28 and TRBJ2-2, with 16 bases that match TRBD2. Germline values: CDR1 MDHEN, CDR2 SYDVKM. The ends lost 6 bases at V and 1 base at J; junction bases unmatched: 2. The length of the CDR3 is 17 residues. CDR3: CASRGTSGRVNTGELFF. Here the CDR3 DNA reads TGTGCCAGCAGAGGGACTAGCGGGAGGGTGAACACCGGGGAGCTGTTTTTT.

The chain has TRBV7-7 and TRBJ2-7; TRBD1 agrees at 7 bases. CDR3 length equals 13 residues. The germline V gene encodes CDR1 SSHAT and CDR2 FNYEAQ (reference sequence). The V segment lost 4 bases and the J segment 5 bases; nucleotides outside the gene matches: 5. CDR3 sequence (DNA): TGTGCCAGCAGCTCCGACAGGGACCACGAGCAGTACTTC. Translation gives CASSSDRDHEQYF.

In regard to this clone: One end of the junction is discordant with germline, which a read error may explain. The rearrangement uses TRBV5-1 and TRBJ2-2; TRBD2 might be the D (6 bases). The CDR3 extends over 14 amino acids. Germline V gene lookup returns CDR1 SGHRS and CDR2 YFSETQ. CDR3 in DNA: TGCGTCAGCAGCTTGGCGCGGGGAATCGGGGAGCTGTTTTTT. Protein sequence: CVSSLARGIGELFF.

The genes are TRBV10-3 and TRBJ2-7, with TRBD2 identical over 10 bases. V was pared by 8 bases and J by 6 bases, with 10 bases of the junction left unmatched. The CDR3 extends over 14 amino acids. The germline gives CDR1 ENHRY, CDR2 SYGVKD. CDR3 residues: CAIGATSGMLEQYF. In nucleotides, the CDR3 is TGTGCCATCGGTGCAACTAGCGGGATGCTCGAGCAGTACTTC.

V is TRBV20-1 and J is TRBJ1-2, with D perhaps TRBD1 (6 bases). CDR1 DFQATT and CDR2 SNEGSKA come from the germline V gene (reference sequence). The V end lost 6 bases, the J end lost 5 bases, and 10 bases lay between the germline ends. This CDR3 contains 11 residues. CDR3 loop: CSAGQFYGYTF. CDR3 nucleotides: TGCAGTGCCGGACAGTTTTATGGCTACACCTTC.

This chain links TRBV9 with TRBJ2-3, with a weak D call TRBD1 (6 bases). Germline values: CDR1 SGDLS, CDR2 YYNGEE. CDR3 length: 14 residues. V lost 0 bases and J 9 bases, leaving 14 bases between the germline ends. The CDR3 spells CASSVDLRTGTQYF. CDR3 in DNA: TGTGCCAGCAGCGTAGATCTACGAACAGGGACGCAGTATTTT.

The chain recombines TRBV4-1 with TRBJ2-5; 9 bases are a match to TRBD1. The CDR3 has 15 amino acids. V trimming: 3 bases; J trimming: 6 bases; junction bases outside the gene matches: 8. Germline assignment: CDR1 MGHRA and CDR2 YSYEKL. In DNA form, the CDR3 reads TGCGCCAGCAGCCACCTGACAGGGGGTGGAAAGACCCAGTACTTC. Its translation is CASSHLTGGGKTQYF.

The chain combines TRBV9 with TRBJ1-5; 9 nucleotides line up with TRBD1. The CDR3 length is 14 residues. The V and J ends lost 10 bases and 6 bases, in that order; junction bases with no gene match: 11. The germline V gene has CDR1 SGDLS and CDR2 YYNGEE. The CDR3 nucleotides are TGTGCCTCCGATCGGACAGGGGATGGTCAGCCCCAGCATTTT. Protein: CASDRTGDGQPQHF.

The chain employs TRBV10-3 and TRBJ2-1; 10 nucleotides align to TRBD2. There are 15 residues in the CDR3. Trimming removed 5 bases from V and 2 bases from J; junction bases left unmatched: 3. From germline, CDR1 is ENHRY and CDR2 SYGVKD. CDR3 sequence reads: CAISSGTSAYNEQFF. CDR3 in DNA: TGTGCCATCAGTTCCGGGACTAGCGCCTACAATGAGCAGTTCTTC.

The genes are TRBV2 and TRBJ2-3; no clear D. The CDR3 runs 14 residues. CDR1 SNHLY and CDR2 FYNNEI come from the germline V gene. V lost 4 bases, J lost 3 bases, and 11 bases lay in between. In DNA, the CDR3 is TGTGCCAGCAGTGCTCCTAGTAGAACAGATACGCAGTATTTT. Protein: CASSAPSRTDTQYF.

The chain combines TRBV5-1 with TRBJ2-7, with D possibly being TRBD1 (6 bases). Trimming stripped 3 bases from V and 0 bases from J, with 16 bases between. This CDR3 comprises 16 residues. Germline CDR1 is SGHRS and CDR2 is YFSETQ. The CDR3 loop is CASSYQGNPSSYEQYF. Here the CDR3 DNA reads TGCGCCAGCAGCTATCAGGGGAACCCAAGCTCCTACGAGCAGTACTTC.

The rearrangement joins TRBV5-4 to TRBJ1-3, with 7 bases aligning to TRBD1. There are 14 residues in the CDR3. In germline, CDR1 is SGHNT, CDR2 YYREEE (reference sequence). V shed 4 bases and J 2 bases; nucleotides not matched to a gene: 3. The CDR3 region is CASSRGQTGNTIYF. For the CDR3, the DNA is TGTGCCAGCAGCCGGGGACAGACTGGAAACACCATATATTTT.

The chain employs TRBV19 and TRBJ2-2; perhaps TRBD2 as D (5 bases). V was cut by 6 bases and J by 2 bases, with 13 bases left in between. The CDR3 spans 15 residues. Per the germline V gene, CDR1 is LNHDA and CDR2 is SQIVND (reference sequence). The CDR3 loop is CASSPWLANTGELFF. The DNA of the CDR3 is TGTGCCAGTAGCCCATGGCTAGCTAACACCGGGGAGCTGTTTTTT.

The J gene is TRBJ2-5, the V gene TRBV5-4, with TRBD1 identical over 7 bases. Trimming removed 1 base from V and 0 bases from J; junction bases left unmatched: 6. There are 16 residues in the CDR3. The V gene's germline CDR1 is SGHNT and CDR2 YYREEE (reference sequence). The CDR3 loop is CASSLMTGPDQETQYF. In DNA, the CDR3 is TGTGCCAGCAGCTTGATGACAGGGCCTGACCAAGAGACCCAGTACTTC.

The chain recombines TRBV13 with TRBJ2-3; D is ambiguous. The V end lost 5 bases, the J end lost 2 bases, and 20 bases lay between the germline ends. Germline V gene lookup returns CDR1 PRHDT and CDR2 FYEKMQ (reference sequence). The CDR3 length is 17 residues. CDR3 amino acids: CASSIHSTRLSTDTQYF. For the CDR3, the DNA is TGTGCCAGCAGCATCCACTCTACGAGACTTTCCACAGATACGCAGTATTTT.

The chain joins TRBV9 to TRBJ1-1; TRBD1 matches at 8 bases. CDR3 length: 13 residues. Germline CDR1 and CDR2: SGDLS and YYNGEE. With V trimmed by 1 base and J by 6 bases, 2 bases remained unmatched. In DNA form, the CDR3 reads TGTGCCAGCAGCGTAACACAGGGGGCTGAAGCTTTCTTT. The encoded protein is CASSVTQGAEAFF.

The chain couples TRBV19 to TRBJ1-6, with no clear D. Germline assignment: CDR1 LNHDA and CDR2 SQIVND (reference sequence). The CDR3 is 14 amino acids. V lost 3 bases and J 7 bases, leaving 10 bases between the germline ends. The CDR3 is CASSIQQSNSPLHF. In nucleotides, the CDR3 is TGTGCCAGTAGTATTCAACAGTCCAATTCACCCCTCCACTTT.

The chain recombines TRBV6-4 with TRBJ2-2; the D is unclear. Germline assignment: CDR1 MRHNA and CDR2 SNTAGT. Deletions cut 0 bases from V and 3 bases from J, with 5 bases between. The CDR3 spans 14 residues. CDR3 sequence reads: CASSDSADTGELFF. The CDR3 coding sequence is TGTGCCAGCAGTGACTCTGCGGACACCGGGGAGCTGTTTTTT.

The chain is built from TRBV19 and TRBJ1-2; 11 nucleotides match TRBD1. Unmatched junction bases numbered 9, after V lost 5 bases and J lost 7 bases. The CDR3 runs 15 residues. Germline CDR1 LNHDA, CDR2 SQIVND (reference sequence). CDR3 sequence: CASSVTRTGGFGYTF. The CDR3 bases are TGTGCCAGTAGTGTAACTCGGACAGGGGGCTTTGGCTACACCTTC.

The V and J genes are TRBV27 and TRBJ1-6, with D uncertain. The CDR3 contains 15 residues. CDR1 is MNHEY and CDR2 is SMNVEV in the germline V gene (reference sequence). Trimming removed 10 bases from V and 7 bases from J, with 20 bases in between. The CDR3 region is CATARGSGRNSPLHF. CDR3 coding DNA: TGTGCCACCGCCCGGGGATCTGGGCGGAATTCACCCCTCCACTTT.

The chain uses TRBV5-1 and TRBJ2-5, with TRBD1 matching 9 bases. The CDR3 is made up of 16 amino acids. The J segment lost 4 bases and the V segment lost 4 bases, leaving 11 bases of the junction unmatched. Germline-derived CDR1 and CDR2 are SGHRS and YFSETQ. CDR3 region: CASSLGATGGGETQYF. The CDR3 DNA follows: TGCGCCAGCAGCCTTGGAGCGACAGGGGGAGGAGAGACCCAGTACTTC.

The rearrangement links TRBV5-1 to TRBJ2-3; 11 positions match TRBD2. Unmatched junction bases numbered 11, after V lost 4 bases and J lost 7 bases. Germline CDR1 reads SGHRS; CDR2 reads YFSETQ. The CDR3 spans 16 residues. CDR3 DNA: TGCGCCAGCAGCCCCTCGTCTAGCGGGGGGTCGAATACGCAGTATTTT. Residues: CASSPSSSGGSNTQYF.

The rearrangement uses TRBV11-2 and TRBJ2-3, with 8 bases that match TRBD2. The CDR3 has 14 amino acids. The germline CDR1 and CDR2 sequences are SGHAT and FQNNGV. Trimming removed 1 base from V and 3 bases from J; junction bases left unmatched: 0. This chain's CDR3 is CASSLAGGTDTQYF. CDR3 nucleotides: TGTGCCAGCAGCTTAGCGGGGGGGACAGATACGCAGTATTTT. The full variable domain, completed using reference TRBV11-2 and TRBJ2-3, is EAGVAQSPRYKIIEKRQSVAFWCNPISGHATLYWYQQILGQGPKLLIQFQNNGVVDDSQLPKDRFSAERLKGVDSTLKIQPAKLEDSAVYLCASSLAGGTDTQYFGPGTRLTVL.

The chain is built from TRBV28 and TRBJ2-7; TRBD1 agrees at 8 bases. This CDR3 region has 14 residues. The germline gives CDR1 MDHEN, CDR2 SYDVKM. The V segment lost 6 bases and the J segment 3 bases; nucleotides outside the gene matches: 7. CDR3: CASREQGALYEQYF. The CDR3 bases are TGTGCCAGCAGGGAGCAGGGGGCCCTCTACGAGCAGTACTTC.

The rearrangement uses TRBV19 and TRBJ2-3; 11 bases align to TRBD2. This CDR3 has 16 amino acids. The V segment lost 5 bases and the J segment 6 bases; nucleotides outside the gene matches: 10. From germline, CDR1 is LNHDA and CDR2 SQIVND (reference sequence). The CDR3 DNA reads TGTGCCAGTAGTGGTATAGTAGCGGGAGGGTCGGATACGCAGTATTTT. Amino acids: CASSGIVAGGSDTQYF.

The chain joins TRBV4-2 to TRBJ2-2; perhaps TRBD1 as D (5 bases). The germline V gene has CDR1 LGHNA and CDR2 YNFKEQ. This CDR3 contains 16 residues. Between the trimmed V and J ends, which lost 1 base and 4 bases, there was a span of 13 bases. The CDR3 nucleotides are TGTGCCAGCAGCCAAGTCCCCCAGGGTGGCACCGGGGAGCTGTTTTTT. The encoded protein is CASSQVPQGGTGELFF.